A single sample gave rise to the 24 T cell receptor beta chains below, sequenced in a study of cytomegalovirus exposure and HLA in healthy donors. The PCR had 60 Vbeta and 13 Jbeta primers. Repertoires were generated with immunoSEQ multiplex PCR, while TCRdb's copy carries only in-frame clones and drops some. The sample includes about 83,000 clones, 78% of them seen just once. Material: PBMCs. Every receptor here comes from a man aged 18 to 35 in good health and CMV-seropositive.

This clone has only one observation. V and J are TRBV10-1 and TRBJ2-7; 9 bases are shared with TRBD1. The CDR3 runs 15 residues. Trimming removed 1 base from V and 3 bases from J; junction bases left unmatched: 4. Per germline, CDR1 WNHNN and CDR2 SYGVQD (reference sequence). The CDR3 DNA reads TGCGCCAGCAGTGAGTTTAGGACAGGGGACTACGAGCAGTACTTC. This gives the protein CASSEFRTGDYEQYF.

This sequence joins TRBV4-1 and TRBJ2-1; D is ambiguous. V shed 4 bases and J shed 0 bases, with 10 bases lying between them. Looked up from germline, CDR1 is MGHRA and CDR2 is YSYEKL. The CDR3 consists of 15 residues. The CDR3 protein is CASSPTGYSYNEQFF. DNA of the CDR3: TGCGCCAGCAGCCCGACGGGTTACTCCTACAATGAGCAGTTCTTC.

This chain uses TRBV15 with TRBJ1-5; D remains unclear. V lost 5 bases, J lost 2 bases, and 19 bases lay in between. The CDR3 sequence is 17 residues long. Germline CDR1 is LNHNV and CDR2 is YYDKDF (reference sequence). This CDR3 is CATSGQRGVAGNQPQHF. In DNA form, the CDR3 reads TGTGCCACCAGCGGGCAACGAGGCGTAGCGGGCAATCAGCCCCAGCATTTT.

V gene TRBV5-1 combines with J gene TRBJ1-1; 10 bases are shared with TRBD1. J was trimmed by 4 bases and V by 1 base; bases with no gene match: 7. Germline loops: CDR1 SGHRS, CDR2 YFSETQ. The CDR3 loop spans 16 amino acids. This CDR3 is CASSLTGTGEGTEAFF. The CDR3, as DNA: TGCGCCAGCAGCTTGACCGGGACAGGGGAGGGCACTGAAGCTTTCTTT.

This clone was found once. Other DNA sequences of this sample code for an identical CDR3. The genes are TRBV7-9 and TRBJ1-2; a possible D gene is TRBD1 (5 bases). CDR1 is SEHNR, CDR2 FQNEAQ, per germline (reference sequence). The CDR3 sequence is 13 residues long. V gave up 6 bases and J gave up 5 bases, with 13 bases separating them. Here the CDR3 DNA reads TGTGCCAGCAGTCTAGGACGGGGGTATGGCTACACCTTC. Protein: CASSLGRGYGYTF.

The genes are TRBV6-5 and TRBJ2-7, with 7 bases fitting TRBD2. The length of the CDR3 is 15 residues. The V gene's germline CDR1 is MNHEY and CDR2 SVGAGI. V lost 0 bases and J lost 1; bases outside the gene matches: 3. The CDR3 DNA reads TGTGCCAGCAGTTACTCCGGGACTACTTCCTACGAGCAGTACTTC. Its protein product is CASSYSGTTSYEQYF.

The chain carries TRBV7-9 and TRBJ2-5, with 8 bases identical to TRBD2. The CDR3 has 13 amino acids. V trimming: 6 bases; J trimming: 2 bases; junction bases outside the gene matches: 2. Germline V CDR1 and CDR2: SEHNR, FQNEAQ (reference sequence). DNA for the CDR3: TGTGCCAGCAGACCGGGGGGGCAAGAGACCCAGTACTTC. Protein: CASRPGGQETQYF.

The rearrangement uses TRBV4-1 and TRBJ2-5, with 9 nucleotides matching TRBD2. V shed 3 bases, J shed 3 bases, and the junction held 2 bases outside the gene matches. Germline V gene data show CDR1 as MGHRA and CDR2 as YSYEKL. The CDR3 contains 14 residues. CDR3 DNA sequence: TGCGCCAGCAGCCAGGGACTAGCTGAAGAGACCCAGTACTTC. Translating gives CASSQGLAEETQYF.

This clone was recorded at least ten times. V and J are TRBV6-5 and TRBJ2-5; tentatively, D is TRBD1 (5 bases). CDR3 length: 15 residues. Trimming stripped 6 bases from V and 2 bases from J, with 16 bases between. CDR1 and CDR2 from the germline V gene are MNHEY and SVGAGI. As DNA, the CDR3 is TGTGCCAGCAGACACACAGGAAACTCTCAAGAGACCCAGTACTTC. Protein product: CASRHTGNSQETQYF.

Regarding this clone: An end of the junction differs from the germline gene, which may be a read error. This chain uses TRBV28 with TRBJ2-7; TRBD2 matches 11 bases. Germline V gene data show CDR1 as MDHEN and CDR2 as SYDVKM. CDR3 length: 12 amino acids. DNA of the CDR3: TGTGCCAGCAGTTACCCGGGACTAGCGGACAACTTC. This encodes CASSYPGLADNF.

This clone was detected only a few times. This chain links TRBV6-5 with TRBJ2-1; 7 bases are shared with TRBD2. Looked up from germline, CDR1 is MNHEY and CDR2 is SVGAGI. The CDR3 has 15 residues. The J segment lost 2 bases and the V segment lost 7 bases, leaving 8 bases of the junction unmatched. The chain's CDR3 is CASTLLSGAYNEQFF. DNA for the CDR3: TGTGCCAGCACCCTCTTGAGCGGGGCCTACAATGAGCAGTTCTTC.

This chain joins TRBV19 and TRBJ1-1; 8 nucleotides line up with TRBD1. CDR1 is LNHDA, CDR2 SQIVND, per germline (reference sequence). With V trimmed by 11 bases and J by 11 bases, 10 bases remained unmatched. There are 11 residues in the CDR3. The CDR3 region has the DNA TGTGCCGTAGCGACAGGGGCCTCCGCTTTCTTT. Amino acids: CAVATGASAFF.

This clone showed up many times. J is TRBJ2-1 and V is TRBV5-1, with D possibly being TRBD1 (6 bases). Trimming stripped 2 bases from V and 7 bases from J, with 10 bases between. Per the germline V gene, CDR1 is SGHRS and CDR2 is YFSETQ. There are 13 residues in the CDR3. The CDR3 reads CASSFGQGNEQFF. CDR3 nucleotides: TGCGCCAGCAGCTTCGGGCAGGGGAATGAGCAGTTCTTC. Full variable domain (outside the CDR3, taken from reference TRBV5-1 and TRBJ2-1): KAGVTQTPRYLIKTRGQQVTLSCSPISGHRSVSWYQQTPGQGLQFLFEYFSETQRNKGNFPGRFSGRQFSNSRSEMNVSTLELGDSALYLCASSFGQGNEQFFGPGTRLTVL.

CDR3 loop: CASSLVSNYRYEQYF. The DNA for the CDR3 is TGCGCCAGCAGCTTGGTGTCTAACTATAGGTACGAGCAGTACTTC. V is TRBV5-1 and J is TRBJ2-7; D ambiguous. Germline-derived CDR1 and CDR2 are SGHRS and YFSETQ. The V gene lost 0 bases and the J gene lost 4 bases, with 14 bases spanning the gap. CDR3 length equals 15 residues. The full variable domain, rest sourced from reference TRBV5-1 and TRBJ2-7, is KAGVTQTPRYLIKTRGQQVTLSCSPISGHRSVSWYQQTPGQGLQFLFEYFSETQRNKGNFPGRFSGRQFSNSRSEMNVSTLELGDSALYLCASSLVSNYRYEQYFGPGTRLTVT.

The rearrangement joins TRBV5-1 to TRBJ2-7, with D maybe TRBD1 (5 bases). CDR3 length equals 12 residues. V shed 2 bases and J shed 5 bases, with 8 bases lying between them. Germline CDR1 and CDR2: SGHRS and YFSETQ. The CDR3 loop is CASSFQGNEQYF. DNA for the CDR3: TGCGCCAGCAGCTTCCAGGGAAACGAGCAGTACTTC. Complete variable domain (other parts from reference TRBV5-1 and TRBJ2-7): KAGVTQTPRYLIKTRGQQVTLSCSPISGHRSVSWYQQTPGQGLQFLFEYFSETQRNKGNFPGRFSGRQFSNSRSEMNVSTLELGDSALYLCASSFQGNEQYFGPGTRLTVT.

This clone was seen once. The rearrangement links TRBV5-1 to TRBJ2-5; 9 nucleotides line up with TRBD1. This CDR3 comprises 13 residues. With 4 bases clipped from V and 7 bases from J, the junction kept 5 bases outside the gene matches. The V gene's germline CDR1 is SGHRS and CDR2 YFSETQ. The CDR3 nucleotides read TGCGCCAGCAGCCGGGACAGGGTCGCGACCCAGTACTTC. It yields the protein CASSRDRVATQYF.

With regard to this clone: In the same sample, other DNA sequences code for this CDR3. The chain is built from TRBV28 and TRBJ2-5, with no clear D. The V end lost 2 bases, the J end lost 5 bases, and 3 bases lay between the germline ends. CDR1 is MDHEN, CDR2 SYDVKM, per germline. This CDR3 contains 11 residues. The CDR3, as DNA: TGTGCCAGCAGTTTACGGGAGACCCAGTACTTC. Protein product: CASSLRETQYF.

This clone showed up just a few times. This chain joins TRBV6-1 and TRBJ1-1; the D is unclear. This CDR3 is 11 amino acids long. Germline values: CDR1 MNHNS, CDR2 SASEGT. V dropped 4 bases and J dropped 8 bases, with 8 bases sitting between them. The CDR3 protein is CASSATPEAFF. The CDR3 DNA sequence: TGTGCCAGCAGTGCAACACCAGAAGCTTTCTTT.

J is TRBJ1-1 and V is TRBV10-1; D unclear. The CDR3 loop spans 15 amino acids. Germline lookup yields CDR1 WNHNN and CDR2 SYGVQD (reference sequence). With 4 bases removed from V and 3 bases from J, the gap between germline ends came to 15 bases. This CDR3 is CASSAEVGWDTEAFF. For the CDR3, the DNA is TGCGCCAGCAGTGCTGAGGTGGGTTGGGACACTGAAGCTTTCTTT.

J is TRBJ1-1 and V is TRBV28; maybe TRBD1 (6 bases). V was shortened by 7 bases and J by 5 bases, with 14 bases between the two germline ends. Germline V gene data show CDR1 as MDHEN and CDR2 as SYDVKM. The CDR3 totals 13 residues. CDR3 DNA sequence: TGTGCCAGCACCGCAGGGGCAGGGACTGAAGCTTTCTTT. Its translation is CASTAGAGTEAFF.

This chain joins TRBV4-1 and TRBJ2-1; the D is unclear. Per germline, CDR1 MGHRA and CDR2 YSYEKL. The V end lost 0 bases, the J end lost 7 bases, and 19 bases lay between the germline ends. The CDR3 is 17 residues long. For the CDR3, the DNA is TGCGCCAGCAGCCAAGAGGGCTCCCCATTAACGGTGAATGAGCAGTTCTTC. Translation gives CASSQEGSPLTVNEQFF.

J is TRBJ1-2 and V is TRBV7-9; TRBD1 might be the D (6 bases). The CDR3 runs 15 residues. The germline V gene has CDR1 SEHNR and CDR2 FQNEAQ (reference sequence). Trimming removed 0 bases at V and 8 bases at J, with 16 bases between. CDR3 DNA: TGTGCCAGCAGCTTAGCGGGGGCAGATCCCCAAGGCTACACCTTC. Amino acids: CASSLAGADPQGYTF.

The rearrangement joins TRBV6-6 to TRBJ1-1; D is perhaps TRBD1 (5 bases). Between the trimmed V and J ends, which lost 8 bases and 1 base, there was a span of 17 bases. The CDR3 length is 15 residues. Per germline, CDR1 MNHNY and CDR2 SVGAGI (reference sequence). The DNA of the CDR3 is TGTGCCAGCGGGGGGACCGACTCAGGGAACACTGAAGCTTTCTTT. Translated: CASGGTDSGNTEAFF.

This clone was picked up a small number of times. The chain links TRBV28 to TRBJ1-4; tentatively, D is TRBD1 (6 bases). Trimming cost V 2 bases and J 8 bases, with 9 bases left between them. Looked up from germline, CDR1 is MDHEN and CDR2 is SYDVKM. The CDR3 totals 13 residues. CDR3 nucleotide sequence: TGTGCCAGCAGTTTAGTGGACAGCGAAAAACTGTTTTTT. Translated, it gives CASSLVDSEKLFF. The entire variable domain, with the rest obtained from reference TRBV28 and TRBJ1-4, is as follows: DVKVTQSSRYLVKRTGEKVFLECVQDMDHENMFWYRQDPGLGLRLIYFSYDVKMKEKGDIPEGYSVSREKKERFSLILESASTNQTSMYLCASSLVDSEKLFFGSGTQLSVL.